The 3 T cell receptor beta chains reported below all come from one sample, sequenced in a study of siplizumab effects on memory and regulatory T cells. This table comes from immunoSEQ multiplex PCR, and its TCRdb copy is limited to in-frame clones, with some not included. The sample has about 100,000 clones; around 90% are singletons. Input material: CD4+ T cells sorted from blood. These receptors were obtained from a human donor in good health. Some clones in this sample may be carry-over from other donors' samples.

CDR3 DNA: TGTGCCAGCAGTCTAACTAGCGGGAACTACGAGCAGTACTTC. Protein product: CASSLTSGNYEQYF. The chain links TRBV7-2 to TRBJ2-7; 10 nucleotides match TRBD2. CDR1 is SGHTA and CDR2 is FQGNSA in the germline V gene. Trimming at V came to 6 bases and at J to 3 bases, leaving 5 bases not matched to a gene. The CDR3 contains 14 residues.

This chain links TRBV30 with TRBJ2-7; 11 nucleotides match TRBD1. The CDR3 is made up of 16 amino acids. The trim removed 4 bases at V and 7 bases at J, leaving 15 bases unmatched. Germline values: CDR1 GTSNPN, CDR2 SVGIG (reference sequence). The CDR3 here is CAWTGLGQGGSGEQYF. In nucleotides, the CDR3 is TGTGCCTGGACAGGCCTGGGACAGGGGGGTTCGGGAGAGCAGTACTTC.

The rearrangement joins TRBV11-2 to TRBJ2-3; TRBD2 is a possible D gene (5 bases). This CDR3 spans 15 amino acids. V was clipped by 1 base and J by 3 bases, with 11 bases between them. In germline, CDR1 is SGHAT, CDR2 FQNNGV. CDR3 region: CASSLVTGMTDTQYF. The CDR3 DNA follows: TGTGCCAGCAGCTTAGTTACGGGAATGACAGATACGCAGTATTTT.